The clone carrying this T cell receptor beta chain was counted only a few times. The antigen remains unidentified. This specimen belongs to a study of T cells in Graves' hyperthyroidism and ophthalmopathy. CDR3 length: 17 residues. Germline loops: CDR1 SGHTA, CDR2 FQGNSA. Trimming pared 5 bases from V and 0 bases from J, leaving 17 bases between. The CDR3 regions of TCR beta were amplified from RNA transcripts. When the TCR CDR3 underwent first-round RT-PCR, the HTBI primer set was used. Via MiXCR, TCRdb re-called the multiplex PCR reads, giving one row per CDR3 protein. The sample contains roughly 800,000 distinct CDR3 sequences, around 38% of which appear only once. Exclusion of patients followed from uncontrolled infection, other autoimmune disease, pregnancy or lactation. Whole-study results and caveats: Ophthalmopathy and stable hyperthyroidism were separated by a 13 V-J model.

This sequence originates from a man between 18 and 29 years old with Graves' hyperthyroidism. The sequenced material came from blood. This chain connects TRBV7-2 to TRBJ1-3, with no clear D. The CDR3 sequence is CASSKMDGQVSGNTIYF. CDR3 bases: TGTGCCAGCAGCAAGATGGACGGGCAAGTCTCTGGAAACACCATATATTTT. The full variable domain, completed using reference TRBV7-2 and TRBJ1-3, is GAGVSQSPSNKVTEKGKDVELRCDPISGHTALYWYRQSLGQGLEFLIYFQGNSAPDKSGLPSDRFSAERTGGSVSTLTIQRTQQEDSAVYLCASSKMDGQVSGNTIYFGEGSWLTVV.